This TCR beta chain was captured in a study of CD8+CD57+ T cells in acquired aplastic anemia. Whole-study context: The average for DNA from sorted CD4+ and CD8+ cells was 3.2 ug.

Notes on the study in general: The study found no significant CD8+ Simpson's diversity difference between patients and controls. Over 25 CD8+ CDR3 sequences occurred in both the patients and the controls.

CDR3 and TCR beta VDJ profiling relied on genomic DNA as the template. MiXCR, applied by TCRdb to the reads, yields one record per CDR3 protein. Altogether some 200,000 distinct CDR3 sequences are present, roughly 50% being singletons, with the ten largest covering about 1.7%. Flow cytometry had shown expanded CD8+CD57+ cells in the patients chosen for sequencing. Acquired aplastic anemia of severe grade affected all patients. In its sample, this clonotype was seen many times. Antigen: not known. The source material was sorted CD4+, CD8+, or CD8+CD57+ T cells (not recorded which) from PBMCs. The sequence derives from a human donor with aplastic anemia.

DNA for the CDR3: TGTGCCAGCAGCTTATACACAGATACGCAGTATTTT. The encoded protein is CASSLYTDTQYF. V is TRBV7-2 and J is TRBJ2-3; D uncertain. This CDR3 spans 12 amino acids. Germline CDR1 is SGHTA and CDR2 is FQGNSA. V lost 2 bases and J 2 bases, leaving 2 bases between the germline ends. Filled out from reference TRBV7-2 and TRBJ2-3, the complete variable domain reads GAGVSQSPSNKVTEKGKDVELRCDPISGHTALYWYRQSLGQGLEFLIYFQGNSAPDKSGLPSDRFSAERTGGSVSTLTIQRTQQEDSAVYLCASSLYTDTQYFGPGTRLTVL.